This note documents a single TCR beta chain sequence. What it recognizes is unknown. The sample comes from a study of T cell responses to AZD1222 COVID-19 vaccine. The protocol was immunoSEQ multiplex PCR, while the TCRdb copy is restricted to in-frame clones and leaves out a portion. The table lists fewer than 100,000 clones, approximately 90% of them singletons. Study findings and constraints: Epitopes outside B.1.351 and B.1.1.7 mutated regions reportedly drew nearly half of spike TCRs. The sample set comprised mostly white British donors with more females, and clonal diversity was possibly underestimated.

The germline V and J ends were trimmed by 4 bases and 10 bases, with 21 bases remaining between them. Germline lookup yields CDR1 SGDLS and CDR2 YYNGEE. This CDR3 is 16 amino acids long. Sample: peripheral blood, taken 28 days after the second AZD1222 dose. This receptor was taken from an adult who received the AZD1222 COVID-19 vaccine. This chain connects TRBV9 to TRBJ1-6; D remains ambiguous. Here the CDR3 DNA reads TGTGCCAGCAGCTCTACTCCGGACCCGGGTCGGTCACCCCTCCACTTT. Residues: CASSSTPDPGRSPLHF.